The clone carrying this T cell receptor (beta chain) was seen just once. Its antigen is currently unknown. With 60 Vbeta and 13 Jbeta primers, the PCR was carried out. Profiling relied on immunoSEQ multiplex PCR, and the TCRdb table lists in-frame clones only, not all of them. The repertoire holds more than 150,000 clones, with approximately 82% as singletons. The CDR3 has 14 residues. The V gene end was trimmed by 4 bases and the J gene end by 10 bases; junction bases not matched to a gene: 5. Per germline, CDR1 MNHEY and CDR2 SMNVEV (reference sequence). This record belongs to a study of cytomegalovirus exposure and HLA in healthy donors. General study findings and limits: V- and J-gene trimming of TCR beta was linked (in a later analysis) to a missense DCLRE1C variant. An Asian-associated ancestry cluster reportedly showed fewer N-insertions than the roughly 670-donor mean in a later analysis.

This clonotype was sampled from a woman in her 50s in good health and CMV-seropositive. This rearrangement joins TRBV27 to TRBJ1-6; 9 nucleotides agree with TRBD1. The sample consisted of PBMCs. The CDR3 DNA reads TGTGCCAGCAGTTGGACAGGGGCGGACTCACCCCTCCACTTT. It yields the protein CASSWTGADSPLHF.